This entry lists 13 T cell receptor beta chains sequenced from one sample in a study of T cell clonality in common variable immunodeficiency. Clones were sequenced by immunoSEQ multiplex PCR, and TCRdb holds only the in-frame ones, with some missing. Captured here are roughly 30,000 clones, none seen once; the top ten comprise approximately 13%. Material: peripheral blood mononuclear cells. The source of these receptors is a person aged 18-69 years in good health.

The sample holds many counts of this clone. The CDR3 end is not reached by the read, which stops 3 residues before it; the germline J gene fills it in. The chain couples TRBV7-3 to TRBJ2-3, with 12 bases aligning to TRBD2. The CDR3 is 14 amino acids. From germline, CDR1 is SGHTA and CDR2 FQGTGA. The sequenced CDR3 bases are TGTGCCAGCAGCTCCTTTACTAGCGGGGGGTCG. The encoded protein is CASSSFTSGGS. The entire CDR3 protein is CASSSFTSGGSQYF.

On this clone: The CDR3 goes on 3 residues after the read ends, and that part is filled in from the germline J gene. V and J are TRBV7-6 and TRBJ1-5, with 8 bases identical to TRBD1. Germline CDR1 reads SGHVS; CDR2 reads FNYEAQ. Losses at the gene ends were 3 bases for V and 4 bases for J; bases not matched to a gene: 2. CDR3 size: 14 residues. The CDR3 region is CASSLTGENQPQHF. The sequenced CDR3 bases are TGTGCCAGCAGCTTGACAGGGGAGAATCAGCCC.

This clone was detected only a few times. The sequence runs out 3 residues before the end of the CDR3; the remainder is reconstructed from the germline J gene. The gene calls are TRBV11-3 and TRBJ2-7; 9 nucleotides match TRBD1. From germline, CDR1 is SGHNT and CDR2 YENEEA. V trimming: 4 bases; J trimming: 6 bases; junction bases outside the gene matches: 10. CDR3 length: 15 residues. This CDR3 is CASSSDRGRSGEQYF. CDR3 DNA (partial): TGTGCCAGCAGCTCCGACAGGGGGAGGTCAGGCGAG.

This clone occurred many times. The read gets to within 3 residues of the CDR3 end, and the germline J gene fills in the rest. The chain couples TRBV5-1 to TRBJ2-7; 9 bases line up with TRBD1. CDR3 length equals 14 residues. Per germline, CDR1 SGHRS and CDR2 YFSETQ. Unmatched junction bases numbered 11, after V lost 7 bases and J lost 6 bases. This CDR3 reads CASHMGGQGREQYF. The DNA read from the CDR3 is TGCGCCAGCCACATGGGGGGACAGGGTCGCGAG.

This clone showed up many times. The read comes to an end 3 residues before the CDR3 does, leaving the germline J gene to fill in the end. The chain joins TRBV19 to TRBJ1-2, with D possibly matching TRBD1 (5 bases). This CDR3 has 14 amino acids. Germline CDR1 is LNHDA and CDR2 is SQIVND (reference sequence). The germline V and J ends were trimmed by 5 bases and 5 bases, with 15 bases remaining between them. The CDR3 region is CASSWSQGFYGYTF. The part of the CDR3 DNA that was read is TGTGCCAGTAGTTGGAGCCAGGGCTTTTATGGC.

This clone was seen a handful of times. The missing CDR3 end, 3 residues past where the read stops, is filled in from the germline J gene. The chain recombines TRBV18 with TRBJ1-1, with D perhaps matching TRBD1 (5 bases). V was clipped by 6 bases and J by 7 bases, with 18 bases between them. Germline CDR1 and CDR2: KGHSH and LQKENI. The CDR3 has 14 residues. CDR3 DNA (partial): TGTGCCAGCTCCCTACAGGCCTTGGGTTATGAA. The encoded protein is CASSLQALGYE. The CDR3 as a whole reads CASSLQALGYEAFF.

This clone was seen repeatedly, ten times or more. The observed sequence ends 3 residues before the CDR3 terminus, with the missing tail filled in from the germline J gene. The chain joins TRBV19 to TRBJ1-2, with 8 bases matching TRBD1. J gave up 7 bases and V 2 bases, and 6 bases lay outside the gene matches. CDR3 size: 14 residues. Germline V CDR1 and CDR2: LNHDA, SQIVND (reference sequence). The CDR3 protein is CASSIRTGILGYTF. The part of the CDR3 DNA that was read is TGTGCCAGTAGTATAAGGACAGGGATTCTTGGC.

CDR3 region: CASSLVHPGQPTGELFF. CDR3 bases read: TGTGCCAGCAGCTTGGTGCACCCCGGACAGCCCACCGGGGAG. The gene calls are TRBV7-6 and TRBJ2-2, with D possibly matching TRBD1 (6 bases). The CDR3 end lies 3 residues beyond the end of the read and is filled in from the germline J gene. The CDR3 covers 17 residues. Trimming left V 3 bases short and J 4 bases short, with 18 bases between. The germline gives CDR1 SGHVS, CDR2 FNYEAQ.

This clone was seen ten or more times. The read terminates 3 residues ahead of where the CDR3 ends, so the germline J gene completes it. At the DNA level, this CDR3 is encoded by other sequences in the same sample as well. The chain joins TRBV5-6 to TRBJ2-5; D gene unclear. This CDR3 spans 13 amino acids. From germline, CDR1 is SGHDT and CDR2 YYEEEE. Trimming shortened V by 1 base and J by 5 bases, and 9 bases separated the two germline ends. The part of the CDR3 DNA that was read is TGTGCCAGCAGCTTGAGGTCCGGGGAGACC. As protein: CASSLRSGET. The entire CDR3 sequence reads CASSLRSGETQYF.

This clone was observed many times. From the germline J gene comes the end of the CDR3, since the read stops 3 residues before it. The genes are TRBV20-1 and TRBJ2-3; 9 bases are shared with TRBD1. With V trimmed by 5 bases and J by 3 bases, 9 bases remained unmatched. Germline CDR1 is DFQATT and CDR2 is SNEGSKA (reference sequence). The CDR3 is 15 residues long. This CDR3 is CSALLQGARTDTQYF. Incomplete CDR3 DNA: TGCAGTGCTTTATTACAGGGGGCAAGAACAGATACG.

There are many counts of this clone. The read halts 3 residues ahead of the CDR3 end, with the missing end drawn from the germline J gene. The V and J genes are TRBV19 and TRBJ2-2, with D unclear. V lost 4 bases to trimming and J lost 1 base, with 4 bases between them. CDR1 LNHDA and CDR2 SQIVND come from the germline V gene (reference sequence). This CDR3 spans 13 amino acids. The chain's CDR3 is CASSNRNTGELFF. The sequenced CDR3 bases are TGTGCCAGTAGTAACAGGAACACCGGGGAG.

This clone was seen at least ten times. The CDR3 end lies 3 residues beyond the end of the read and is filled in from the germline J gene. The chain couples TRBV4-2 to TRBJ2-3; TRBD2 matches 9 bases. The CDR3 sequence is 16 residues long. With V trimmed by 2 bases and J by 5 bases, 8 bases remained unmatched. In germline, CDR1 is LGHNA, CDR2 YNFKEQ. CDR3 DNA, as far as it was read: TGTGCCAGCAGCCAACCCCGGCGGGGGGGTGGAGATACG. Amino acid sequence: CASSQPRRGGGDT. From start to end, the CDR3 is CASSQPRRGGGDTQYF.

This clone was found many times. The sequence runs out 3 residues before the end of the CDR3; the remainder is reconstructed from the germline J gene. The chain uses TRBV7-6 and TRBJ2-1; tentatively, D is TRBD1 (5 bases). This CDR3 comprises 15 residues. V was cut by 1 base and J by 1 base, with 8 bases left in between. The V gene's germline CDR1 is SGHVS and CDR2 FNYEAQ. The sequenced CDR3 bases are TGTGCCAGCAGCTTAGTAGGGGTTTCCTACAATGAG. Protein sequence: CASSLVGVSYNE. The entire CDR3 protein reads CASSLVGVSYNEQFF.